A single TCR beta chain is shown here with its context. It has no known antigen specificity. There are no base qualities to consult, and no much larger clone falls within one base. In total, 666 healthy bone marrow donors made up the cohort. At the time of sampling, all cohort members were nominally healthy, though unrecorded immune exposures were likely present. The donor tested CMV seropositive and was one of the 289 seropositive cohort members. A peripheral blood sample was provided by each donor, and peripheral blood mononuclear cells were used for TCR beta sequencing. The Qiagen DNeasy Blood Extraction Kit was used to extract genomic DNA from the blood cell samples. The CDR3 runs 17 residues from the cysteine to the phenylalanine. Only the CDR3 portion is preserved as DNA: 51 bases, with reading frame beginning at the first base. This entry belongs to a study of cytomegalovirus exposure and HLA in healthy donors (dated by TCRdb to 2015 to 2018). Context from the whole study: In an earlier analysis of around 540 of the donors, 276 Gb of sequence data and just under 120 million unique TCR beta sequences from 150 million to 200 million T cells were reported. An early release covering 550 to 650 HLA-typed donors comprised approximately 290 gigabases of sequencing data and approximately 80 million unique TCR sequences. Of the roughly 420 genotyped donors, less than 85% were placed in the genetic ancestry cluster associated with self-reported Caucasian donors. The aim of the study was to test whether cataloging public T cell receptors could identify signatures of past pathogen exposure. The T cell repertoires of 666 subjects were profiled by immunosequencing and related to cytomegalovirus serostatus. In addition to the first cohort of 500 to 850 subjects, a separate validation cohort of 120 different subjects was used. High-throughput TCR immunosequencing, statistical association of individual TCRs with disease status, and machine learning were combined to predict cytomegalovirus infection status. In a later analysis, previously published TCR beta repertoires from hundreds of donors were re-analyzed and high-resolution HLA genotyping was added so that TCR occurrence patterns could be studied. In the later analysis, no new phenotypic data were used to find candidate immune exposures; instead, reliance was placed on TCR beta sequences and their occurrence across donors. To decide whether each TCR beta V gene segment behaved as functional or pseudogenic, an earlier analysis of over 500 of the donors relied on high-throughput TCR beta sequencing. Donor age, sex, ethnicity and CMV serostatus were compiled alongside the repertoire data. Genome-wide SNP genotypes for about three fifths of the roughly 670 donors were used in a later genetic analysis, which treated that subset as a discovery cohort. Every discovery cohort repertoire had been produced on one sequencing platform. HLA typing included class I and class II loci at four-digit resolution. Typing coverage varied by locus: about 629-640 donors for A, B, C, DRB1 and DQB1; approximately 500 for DQA1; about 570 for DPA1; about 450 for DPB1. Because of strong linkage in the cohort, roughly five DR-DQ haplotypes were treated as single units for association and clustering. On average, around 240,000 unique TCR beta nucleotide sequences were sequenced per donor among a few hundred genotyped donors of the cohort, with roughly 20% of those sequences being non-productive. The study at large found these results: Broadly in line with IMGT annotations, most TCR beta V segments showed up in productive rearrangements about 87% or about 30% of the time in an earlier analysis of about 500 of the donors. According to a later genetic analysis, donors in an Asian-associated ancestry cluster had fewer N-insertions in productive TCRs than the roughly 670-donor mean. In vitro tests confirmed that three of the cytomegalovirus-associated TCR beta chains recognize cytomegalovirus antigens. Most TCR sequences were observed very rarely across donors, whereas some public TCRs were present in many individuals. A cluster of highly shared sequence variants was judged likely to be a technical artifact of the sequencing pipeline. For the cohort, immune exposure information was limited to CMV serostatus. In the study, approximately 160 TCR beta chains were listed as associated with cytomegalovirus. Assigning TCR associations to individual alleles was difficult when HLA alleles, especially DR and DQ, strongly co-occurred. HLA typing was unavailable for some donors at each locus, so association tests used only the typed subset. A later analysis found that TCR association rates varied across HLA loci, with DRB1 alleles showing the most associated TCRs and HLA-C alleles the fewest. Presence/absence analyses assumed roughly uniform sequencing depth across donors, an assumption that may not hold. This cohort had only TCR beta chains sequenced, and the lack of alpha or paired-chain data limited which features could be detected. At a false discovery rate of 0.05, a later analysis linked fewer than 20,000 TCR beta sequences to specific HLA alleles. A further reported finding was that TCR beta sequences accurately predicted the HLA-A and HLA-B alleles for most subjects in the first cohort. According to the authors, the approach could potentially be generalized to other disease states and immunological phenotypes. The classifier was reported to diagnose cytomegalovirus status with high specificity and sensitivity in both the original cohort and the validation cohort. The 87-base-pair reads could not distinguish some IMGT-functional V segments, including TRBV6-2 and TRBV6-3, so those segments were excluded. The earlier analysis of around 600 of the donors excluded over 15 rarely observed V segments, including chromosome 9 orphons, because counts were too low. A later analysis found that most CMV-associated TCR beta chains appeared HLA-restricted, with HLA associations seemingly driven largely by CMV exposure. In a later genetic analysis, a missense DCLRE1C variant was associated with V-gene and J-gene trimming of TCR beta chains, and the association was replicated in an independent cohort. A later analysis reported that several top co-occurrence clusters appeared linked to parvovirus B19, influenza, CMV and Epstein-Barr virus. In a later analysis, HLA-associated TCR beta chains were found to be more clonally expanded and to have lower generation probabilities than equally common non-associated chains. Linkage disequilibrium might explain the correlated functional status among segregating V segments, but an unknown experimental factor could not be excluded.

Library creation used the immunoSEQ multiplex PCR assay. The multiplex PCR relied on a mix of 60 forward primers for TCR Vbeta segments and 13 reverse primers for TCR Jbeta segments. The CDR3 region of rearranged TCR beta genes was amplified from genomic DNA with a multiplex PCR assay. Amplified TCR beta libraries were sequenced as 87-base-pair reads on the Illumina HiSeq System. The original methods were these. In a later analysis, 70 million to 95 million unique TCR beta chains were counted across the 650 to 750 repertoires, and approximately 11 million of these chains were shared by at least two donors. Raw reads were error-corrected and collapsed into unique sequences by a nearest-neighbor algorithm in which closely related sequences were merged to remove PCR and sequencing errors. V, D and J gene segments were assigned by aligning CDR3 sequences to IMGT reference sequences. Each retained sequence needed at least a six-nucleotide match to both a V gene segment and a J gene segment. Rearrangements were classified as productive when the CDR3 lacked stop codons and remained in frame with V and J, and all other rearrangements were classified as non-productive. CDR3 was defined according to IMGT convention as the region running from the second conserved V-encoded cysteine to the conserved J-encoded phenylalanine. The earlier analysis of 500 to 750 of the donors excluded any sequence lacking an unambiguous match to a single V gene segment. In an earlier analysis of approximately 550 of the donors, V segments were called functional above 56.7% productive rearrangements and were called segregating when the between-donor standard deviation exceeded 5%. A statistical classification framework was developed to diagnose cytomegalovirus status using the catalog of TCR beta chain sequences. In a later analysis, TCR nucleotide sequences were compared against IMGT/GENE-DB human TR gene sequences so that V and J genes could be assigned. In a later analysis, CDR3 sequences and most-parsimonious VDJ recombination scenarios were assigned using the TCRdist pipeline. In a later analysis, each TCR beta chain was defined by its CDR3 amino acid sequence together with its V-gene family, and reads lacking a unique V-gene family were excluded. A later analysis removed several hundred highly shared, low-generation-probability nucleotide sequences to deal with suspected cross-contamination and a sequencing artifact. In a later analysis, a clonal expansion index for each public chain was calculated from normalized within-repertoire ranks of inferred template counts. In a later analysis, generation probabilities were computed using a VDJ recombination model fitted to out-of-frame rearrangements, and the results were checked against IGoR. Hypergeometric tests were used in a later analysis to score TCR-TCR, TCR-HLA and TCR-CMV co-occurrence, with a repertoire-size bias correction applied to the TCR pairs. In a later analysis, false discovery rates were estimated by permuting HLA or CMV assignments 20 times. A later analysis grouped co-occurring TCRs with DBSCAN, adding TCRdist sequence similarity when clustering within HLA-allele-positive subsets. Repertoires with fewer than 30,000 or more than 120,000 public chains, plus five repertoires with anomalous nucleotide sharing, were excluded from co-occurrence clustering. The table comes from immuneACCESS by way of TCRdb, which keeps in-frame sequences with V and J called. Part of the clones is missing from these tables; in studies checked, under half for an unresolved V gene and the rest for unknown reasons. V and J calls and clone size are as listed in that table; D and trimming were resolved from the DNA. Within this sample are roughly 180,000 clones, with roughly 75% of them counted one time only. The ten largest clones add up to around 8.3% of the sample.

The V and J segments used are TRBV21-1 and TRBJ2-7; no check of the table's D call, TRBD1, against the DNA was made. TRBV21-1 is labeled a pseudogene. Sequencing was performed on PBMCs. The TCR sequence derives from a middle-aged woman in good health and CMV-seropositive. The DNA sequence follows: TGTGCCAGCAGCTCCAGGGGTACCGGGACAGGACCTTACGAGCAGTACTTC. Its protein is CASSSRGTGTGPYEQYF.